Following are 17 T cell receptor beta chains from one sample sequenced in a study of cytomegalovirus exposure and HLA in healthy donors. Researchers ran the PCR with 60 Vbeta and 13 Jbeta primers. Generated by immunoSEQ multiplex PCR, the TCRdb table keeps only in-frame clones and is missing some. The table shows 230,000 or so clones, with nearly 95% occurring only once. Specimen: PBMCs. These receptors originate from a girl aged 2 to 9 in good health and CMV-seronegative.

The chain uses TRBV9 and TRBJ1-6, with D perhaps TRBD1 (6 bases). The CDR3 has 14 amino acids. The germline V gene has CDR1 SGDLS and CDR2 YYNGEE. Trimming took 0 bases from V and 14 from J, leaving 15 bases between them. The CDR3 DNA reads TGTGCCAGCAGCGTAGGACAGGACTTAGGGGCCCTCCACTTT. It is translated as CASSVGQDLGALHF.

The chain combines TRBV11-2 with TRBJ2-3, with a possible D match to TRBD2 (5 bases). CDR3 size: 15 residues. V was clipped by 4 bases and J by 8 bases, with 19 bases between them. Germline V lookup: CDR1 SGHAT, CDR2 FQNNGV. CDR3 DNA: TGTGCCAGCAGCTCCCTAGAGGGTTTCCTTGCTACGCAGTATTTT. This gives the protein CASSSLEGFLATQYF. The whole variable domain, filled in from reference TRBV11-2 and TRBJ2-3, reads EAGVAQSPRYKIIEKRQSVAFWCNPISGHATLYWYQQILGQGPKLLIQFQNNGVVDDSQLPKDRFSAERLKGVDSTLKIQPAKLEDSAVYLCASSSLEGFLATQYFGPGTRLTVL.

The chain combines TRBV7-6 with TRBJ2-4, with TRBD2 identical over 8 bases. The CDR3 runs 16 residues. Germline trimming cut 5 bases from V and 6 bases from J; bases unmatched to any gene: 12. Germline CDR1 is SGHVS and CDR2 is FNYEAQ. As DNA, the CDR3 is TGTGCCAGCAGCCCACAGATCGGGAGGGCTGGAAACATTCAGTACTTC. It codes for CASSPQIGRAGNIQYF.

This rearrangement joins TRBV29-1 to TRBJ1-4; 7 bases align to TRBD1. V lost 1 base to trimming and J lost 7 bases; unmatched junction nucleotides: 15. Germline CDR1 is SQVTM and CDR2 is ANQGSEA. This CDR3 is 17 amino acids long. The CDR3 coding sequence is TGCAGCGTTGAAGCATCGAAGGTGGCAGGGGGAAGTGAAAAACTGTTTTTT. Translation: CSVEASKVAGGSEKLFF.

This rearrangement joins TRBV7-9 to TRBJ1-1; tentative D call: TRBD1 (6 bases). CDR1 is SEHNR, CDR2 FQNEAQ, per germline (reference sequence). The V end was cut by 1 base, the J end by 1 base, with 7 bases between. This CDR3 has 14 amino acids. CDR3 region: CASSLGTANTEAFF. The DNA of the CDR3 is TGTGCCAGCAGCTTAGGGACAGCGAACACTGAAGCTTTCTTT.

The J gene is TRBJ1-1, the V gene TRBV30, with 7 bases lining up with TRBD1. The V and J ends lost 1 base and 0 bases, in that order; junction bases with no gene match: 5. CDR1 is GTSNPN and CDR2 is SVGIG in the germline V gene (reference sequence). There are 15 residues in the CDR3. The CDR3 here is CAWSAQGVMNTEAFF. In nucleotides, the CDR3 is TGTGCCTGGAGTGCTCAGGGGGTTATGAACACTGAAGCTTTCTTT.

V is TRBV11-2 and J is TRBJ2-1, with 12 bases fitting TRBD1. J gave up 8 bases and V 4 bases, and 6 bases lay outside the gene matches. Looked up from germline, CDR1 is SGHAT and CDR2 is FQNNGV. CDR3 length: 15 amino acids. CDR3 in amino acids: CASSWGQGAGYEQFF. DNA for the CDR3: TGTGCCAGCAGCTGGGGACAGGGGGCAGGCTATGAGCAGTTCTTC.

This clone was observed a single time. J is TRBJ2-3 and V is TRBV19; possible D gene TRBD1, 5 bases. The length of the CDR3 is 16 residues. Between the trimmed V and J ends, which lost 6 bases and 2 bases, there was a span of 18 bases. The germline V gene has CDR1 LNHDA and CDR2 SQIVND (reference sequence). The DNA of the CDR3 is TGTGCCAGTAGCCGAAGTCCTGACAGACACACAGATACGCAGTATTTT. Translated, it gives CASSRSPDRHTDTQYF.

The V and J genes are TRBV7-2 and TRBJ2-1; no firm D call. The V gene's germline CDR1 is SGHTA and CDR2 FQGNSA. The CDR3 length is 14 residues. V dropped 1 base and J dropped 6 bases, with 10 bases sitting between them. The CDR3 here is CASSLERSFNEQFF. CDR3 bases: TGTGCCAGCAGCTTAGAGCGCTCGTTCAATGAGCAGTTCTTC.

The chain couples TRBV15 to TRBJ2-3; 10 nucleotides align to TRBD1. The V gene's germline CDR1 is LNHNV and CDR2 YYDKDF (reference sequence). This CDR3 contains 16 residues. J was trimmed by 1 base and V by 4 bases; bases with no gene match: 5. CDR3 loop: CATSTATGGGTDTQYF. CDR3 DNA sequence: TGTGCCACCAGCACCGCGACAGGGGGCGGCACAGATACGCAGTATTTT.

The count of this clone is one. The chain uses TRBV19 and TRBJ2-7; possible D gene TRBD1, 6 bases. The V gene's germline CDR1 is LNHDA and CDR2 SQIVND (reference sequence). Trimming removed 1 base from V and 3 bases from J, with 13 bases in between. The CDR3 spans 15 residues. In DNA, the CDR3 is TGTGCCAGTAGTATAGGACCAACAGGGTTCTACGAGCAGTACTTC. Protein sequence: CASSIGPTGFYEQYF.

Written as DNA, the CDR3 is TGTGCCAGCAGCATAGCGGGAGGGCAGCCTGCGCTTGACGAGCAGTACTTC. It yields the protein CASSIAGGQPALDEQYF. The chain combines TRBV5-4 with TRBJ2-7; 11 bases agree with TRBD2. J was trimmed by 5 bases and V by 4 bases; bases with no gene match: 14. Germline CDR1 is SGHNT and CDR2 is YYREEE (reference sequence). This CDR3 is built from 17 residues.

This sequence joins TRBV4-1 and TRBJ2-1; 9 nucleotides match TRBD1. The length of the CDR3 is 15 residues. J was trimmed by 5 bases and V by 5 bases; bases with no gene match: 7. The germline V gene has CDR1 MGHRA and CDR2 YSYEKL. CDR3 in amino acids: CASSSDRGLDNEQFF. CDR3 sequence (DNA): TGCGCCAGCAGCTCGGACAGGGGTCTAGACAATGAGCAGTTCTTC.

The chain links TRBV19 to TRBJ1-3, with D hard to call. The V and J ends lost 3 bases and 16 bases respectively, with 19 bases between them. This CDR3 region has 13 residues. Germline assignment: CDR1 LNHDA and CDR2 SQIVND (reference sequence). The CDR3 here is CASSMLGGQLRYF. CDR3 nucleotide sequence: TGTGCCAGTAGTATGCTCGGAGGGCAACTTCGGTATTTT.

The V gene is TRBV6-1, the J gene TRBJ1-6; possibly TRBD1 for D (5 bases). In germline, CDR1 is MNHNS, CDR2 SASEGT. The CDR3 is made up of 16 amino acids. Trimming took off 2 bases at V and 6 bases at J, with 14 bases between the two ends. CDR3 residues: CASSEFGGVGNSPLHF. The CDR3 DNA follows: TGTGCCAGCAGTGAATTTGGAGGGGTTGGTAATTCACCCCTCCACTTT.

V and J are TRBV7-9 and TRBJ1-1; tentatively, D is TRBD1 (6 bases). Per germline, CDR1 SEHNR and CDR2 FQNEAQ (reference sequence). The ends were cut back, 5 bases at V and 5 bases at J, with 15 bases in the middle. The CDR3 totals 14 residues. The CDR3 nucleotides read TGTGCCAGCAGCCGTCCAGGGGAGGGGACTGAAGCTTTCTTT. Translation: CASSRPGEGTEAFF.

The genes are TRBV19 and TRBJ1-4, with TRBD1 matching 9 bases. With V trimmed by 6 bases and J by 0 bases, 2 bases remained unmatched. CDR3 length equals 15 residues. Germline V gene lookup returns CDR1 LNHDA and CDR2 SQIVND (reference sequence). The CDR3 nucleotides read TGTGCCAGTAGGGACAGGGGTTCAACTAATGAAAAACTGTTTTTT. It is translated as CASRDRGSTNEKLFF.